This TCR beta chain is from a study of spatial heterogeneity in lung cancer. Findings of the study overall: Expanded alpha and beta TCR counts within tumors tracked tumor mutation counts.

The CDR3 has 15 amino acids. Germline assignment: CDR1 SGHRS and CDR2 YFSETQ. V lost 1 base and J 4 bases, leaving 13 bases between the germline ends. This clonotype was counted between two and nine times. Its antigen remains unidentified. Time point indicated: sample taken at primary tumor resection. Without sorting, whole RNA was sequenced from tumor, nontumor lung or frozen PBMC. TCRdb analysed the 5' RACE reads with MiXCR anew, one entry per CDR3 protein. The sample includes 4,000 to 5,500 distinct CDR3 sequences, under 7.5% of them seen just once. The sequence derives from a male donor with early-stage non-small cell lung cancer. V gene TRBV5-1 combines with J gene TRBJ2-3, with D perhaps TRBD2 (5 bases). The sequences come from lung tumor tissue, collected at surgery. The CDR3 nucleotides read TGCGCCAGCAGCTTGACTAGGACCAAGGCAGATACGCAGTATTTT. Translated: CASSLTRTKADTQYF.